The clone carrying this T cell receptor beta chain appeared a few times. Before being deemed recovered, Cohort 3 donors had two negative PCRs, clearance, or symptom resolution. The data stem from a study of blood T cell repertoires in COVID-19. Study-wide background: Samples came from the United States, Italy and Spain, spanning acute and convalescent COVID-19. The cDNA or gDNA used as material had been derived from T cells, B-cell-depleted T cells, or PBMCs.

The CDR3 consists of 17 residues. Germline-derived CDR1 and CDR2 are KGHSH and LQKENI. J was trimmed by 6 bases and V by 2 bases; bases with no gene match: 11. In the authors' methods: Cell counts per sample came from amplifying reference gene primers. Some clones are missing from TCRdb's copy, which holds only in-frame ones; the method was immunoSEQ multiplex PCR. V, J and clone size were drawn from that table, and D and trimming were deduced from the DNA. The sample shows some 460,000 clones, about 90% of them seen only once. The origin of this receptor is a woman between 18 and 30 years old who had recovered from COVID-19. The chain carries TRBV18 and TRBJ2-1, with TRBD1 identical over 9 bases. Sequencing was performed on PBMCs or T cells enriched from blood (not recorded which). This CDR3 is CASSPVNTGQGSNEQFF. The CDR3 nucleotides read TGTGCCAGCTCACCAGTGAATACGGGACAGGGCAGCAATGAGCAGTTCTTC. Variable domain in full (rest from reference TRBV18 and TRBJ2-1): NAGVMQNPRHLVRRRGQEARLRCSPMKGHSHVYWYRQLPEEGLKFMVYLQKENIIDESGMPKERFSAEFPKEGPSILRIQQVVRGDSAAYFCASSPVNTGQGSNEQFFGPGTRLTVL.